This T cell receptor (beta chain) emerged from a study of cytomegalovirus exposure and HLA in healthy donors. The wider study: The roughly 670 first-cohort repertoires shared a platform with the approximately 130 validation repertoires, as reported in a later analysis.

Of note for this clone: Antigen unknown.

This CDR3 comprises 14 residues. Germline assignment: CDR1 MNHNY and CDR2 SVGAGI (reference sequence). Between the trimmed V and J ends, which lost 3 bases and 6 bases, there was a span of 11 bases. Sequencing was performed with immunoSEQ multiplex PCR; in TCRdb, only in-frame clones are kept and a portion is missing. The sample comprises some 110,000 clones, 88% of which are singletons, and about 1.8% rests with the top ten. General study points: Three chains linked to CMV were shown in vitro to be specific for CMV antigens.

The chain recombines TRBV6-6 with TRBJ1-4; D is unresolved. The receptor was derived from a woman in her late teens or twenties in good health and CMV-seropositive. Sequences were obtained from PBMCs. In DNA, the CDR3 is TGTGCCAGCAGTTATCCGGAGGATTATGAAAAACTGTTTTTT. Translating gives CASSYPEDYEKLFF.